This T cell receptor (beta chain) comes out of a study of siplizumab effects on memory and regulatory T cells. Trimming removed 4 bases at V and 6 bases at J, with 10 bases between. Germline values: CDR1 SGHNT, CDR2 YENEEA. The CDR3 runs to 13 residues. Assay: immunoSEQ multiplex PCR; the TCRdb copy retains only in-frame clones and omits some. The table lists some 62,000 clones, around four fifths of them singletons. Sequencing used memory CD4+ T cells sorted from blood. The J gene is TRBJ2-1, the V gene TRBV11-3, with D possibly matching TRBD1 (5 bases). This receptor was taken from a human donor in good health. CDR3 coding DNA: TGTGCCAGCAGCTCCAGGGCCGGCAATGAGCAGTTCTTC. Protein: CASSSRAGNEQFF. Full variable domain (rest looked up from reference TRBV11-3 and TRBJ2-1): EAGVVQSPRYKIIEKKQPVAFWCNPISGHNTLYWYLQNLGQGPELLIRYENEEAVDDSQLPKDRFSAERLKGVDSTLKIQPAELGDSAVYLCASSSRAGNEQFFGPGTRLTVL.